This T cell receptor beta chain was documented in a study of Ad26.COV2.S vaccination and SARS-CoV-2 variants. Profiled with immunoSEQ multiplex PCR; TCRdb holds only in-frame clones, not every one. This sample has around 170,000 clones; around 88% occur once, and the top ten carry around 6.1%. This sequence originates from a human donor who had recovered from COVID-19. The input for sequencing was peripheral blood, taken after recovery from COVID-19.

The CDR3 loop is CSVMTGWGNQPQHF. CDR3 coding DNA: TGCAGCGTTATGACGGGCTGGGGCAATCAGCCCCAGCATTTT. This chain uses TRBV29-1 with TRBJ1-5; D remains ambiguous. Trimming shortened V by 5 bases and J by 2 bases, and 13 bases separated the two germline ends. CDR1 is SQVTM, CDR2 ANQGSEA, per germline. The CDR3 is made up of 14 amino acids.